This T cell receptor beta chain was profiled in a study of post-analysis software for immune sequencing data. Unique molecular identifiers featured in each of the TCR beta cDNA libraries. Each CDR3 protein is one row after TCRdb ran MiXCR on the PCR reads. The data contain roughly 400,000 distinct CDR3 sequences, roughly 40% of them seen just once; the ten biggest clones take up roughly 8.2%. Germline loops: CDR1 DFQATT, CDR2 SNEGSKA (reference sequence). The CDR3 loop spans 14 amino acids. Concerning this clonotype: Its specificity is not known. One end of the junction varies from germline; a read error may be responsible.

Study-level points and caveats: Patients carried roughly 5 TRBV segments more frequently than controls did, and TRBV5-6, TRBV5-1 and TRBV20-1 were among them.

This chain joins TRBV20-1 and TRBJ2-3, with D perhaps TRBD1 or TRBD2 (5 bases each). The sequence derives from a girl aged 2-10 years with multiple sclerosis. Sequenced material: blood. The CDR3 DNA reads as TGCAGTGCTAGTAGAGGGGAGAGTACAGATACGCGGTATTTT. It encodes CSASRGESTDTRYF.